This T cell receptor beta chain is from a study of blood T cell repertoires in COVID-19. Study-level background: The United States, Italy and Spain provided the acute and convalescent COVID-19 samples. T cells, B-cell-depleted T cells, or PBMCs supplied cDNA or gDNA.

Authors' data handling: Estimation of nucleated cell counts was performed using reference gene primer amplification. Using immunoSEQ multiplex PCR, the repertoire was profiled, and TCRdb retains in-frame clones only, with some absent. The DNA gave D and trimming, while V, J and clone size come from that table. The sample has 50,000 to 85,000 clones; about 90% are singletons. The CDR3 totals 14 residues. V gave up 3 bases and J gave up 0 bases, with 6 bases separating them. From germline, CDR1 is SGHTA and CDR2 FQGTGA. Source material: peripheral blood. This sequence joins TRBV7-3 and TRBJ1-3; no firm D call. This TCR came from a human donor in a cohort sampled during active COVID-19. The CDR3 reads CASSLSGSGNTIYF. For the CDR3, the DNA is TGTGCCAGCAGCTTGTCCGGCTCTGGAAACACCATATATTTT.